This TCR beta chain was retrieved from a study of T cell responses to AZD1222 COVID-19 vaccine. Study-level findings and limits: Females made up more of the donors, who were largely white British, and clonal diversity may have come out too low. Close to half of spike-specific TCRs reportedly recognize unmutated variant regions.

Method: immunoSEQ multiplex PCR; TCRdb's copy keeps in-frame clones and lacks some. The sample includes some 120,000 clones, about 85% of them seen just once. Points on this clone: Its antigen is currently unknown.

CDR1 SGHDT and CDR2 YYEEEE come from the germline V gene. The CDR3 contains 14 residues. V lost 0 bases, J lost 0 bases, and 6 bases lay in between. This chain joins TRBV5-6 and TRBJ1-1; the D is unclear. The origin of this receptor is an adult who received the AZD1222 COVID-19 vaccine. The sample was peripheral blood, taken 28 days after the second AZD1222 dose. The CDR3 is CASSLVTLNTEAFF. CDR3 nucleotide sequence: TGTGCCAGCAGCTTGGTGACCTTGAACACTGAAGCTTTCTTT.